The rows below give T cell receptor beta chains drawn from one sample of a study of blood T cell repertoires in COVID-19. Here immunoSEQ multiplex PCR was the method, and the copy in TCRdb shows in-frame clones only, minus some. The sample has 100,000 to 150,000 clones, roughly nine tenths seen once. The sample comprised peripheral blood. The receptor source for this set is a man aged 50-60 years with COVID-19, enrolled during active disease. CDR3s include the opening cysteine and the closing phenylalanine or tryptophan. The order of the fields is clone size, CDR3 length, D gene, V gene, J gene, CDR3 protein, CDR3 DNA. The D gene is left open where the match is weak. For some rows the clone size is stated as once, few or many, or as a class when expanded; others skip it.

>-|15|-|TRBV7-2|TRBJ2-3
CASSLRGLNTDTQYF
TGTGCCAGCAGCTTACGGGGACTCAATACAGATACGCAGTATTTT
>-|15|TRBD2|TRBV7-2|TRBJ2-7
CASSSSGRTPYEQYF
TGTGCCAGCAGCTCCAGCGGGAGGACCCCCTACGAGCAGTACTTC
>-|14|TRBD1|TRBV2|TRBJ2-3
CASNRDRGTDTQYF
TGTGCCAGCAATCGGGACAGGGGCACAGATACGCAGTATTTT
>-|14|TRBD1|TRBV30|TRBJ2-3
CAWSPGQGTDTQYF
TGTGCCTGGAGCCCGGGACAGGGCACAGATACGCAGTATTTT
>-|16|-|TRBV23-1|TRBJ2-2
CASSQSGTSNTGELFF
TGCGCCAGCAGTCAATCGGGCACATCGAACACCGGGGAGCTGTTTTTT
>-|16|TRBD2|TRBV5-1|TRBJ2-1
CASSSSGTSSYNEQFF
TGCGCCAGCAGCTCTAGCGGGACCAGCTCCTACAATGAGCAGTTCTTC
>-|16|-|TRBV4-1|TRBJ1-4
CASRLNPGSGNEKLFF
TGCGCCAGCAGGCTCAATCCCGGGAGCGGTAATGAAAAACTGTTTTTT
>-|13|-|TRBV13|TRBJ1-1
CASSLQGGAEAFF
TGTGCCAGCAGCCTGCAGGGAGGAGCTGAAGCTTTCTTT
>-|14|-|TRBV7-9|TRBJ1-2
CASSLAVGETGYTF
TGTGCCAGCAGCTTAGCGGTCGGGGAGACGGGCTACACCTTC
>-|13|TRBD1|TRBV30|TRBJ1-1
CAWDGPGQGRTFF
TGTGCCTGGGATGGACCGGGACAGGGTAGAACTTTCTTT
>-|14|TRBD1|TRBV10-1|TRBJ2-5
CASSSGDSQETQYF
TGCGCCAGCAGCTCTGGGGACAGCCAAGAGACCCAGTACTTC
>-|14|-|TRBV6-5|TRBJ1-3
CASSRESSGNTIYF
TGTGCCAGTTCCCGAGAGAGCTCTGGAAACACCATATATTTT
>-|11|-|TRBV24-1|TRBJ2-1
CATRLNNEQFF
TGTGCCACCAGATTAAACAATGAGCAGTTCTTC
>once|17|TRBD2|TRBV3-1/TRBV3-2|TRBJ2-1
CASSQAISSGPYNEQFF
TGTGCCAGCAGCCAAGCTATTTCTAGCGGTCCCTACAATGAGCAGTTCTTC
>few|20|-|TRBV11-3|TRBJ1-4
CASSLAIKLRLGAANEKLFF
TGTGCCAGCAGCTTAGCCATAAAGCTTCGTTTGGGGGCGGCTAATGAAAAACTGTTTTTT
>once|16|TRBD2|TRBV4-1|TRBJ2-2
CASSQPAGGNTGELFF
TGCGCCAGCAGCCAGCCAGCGGGAGGGAACACCGGGGAGCTGTTTTTT
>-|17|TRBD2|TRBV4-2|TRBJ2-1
CASSQDRASGKDNEQFF
TGTGCCAGCAGCCAAGATCGAGCTAGCGGGAAAGACAATGAGCAGTTCTTC
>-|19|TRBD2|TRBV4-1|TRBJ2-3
CASSQESLGLAGSTDTQYF
TGCGCCAGCAGCCAAGAATCATTGGGGCTAGCGGGGAGCACAGATACGCAGTATTTT
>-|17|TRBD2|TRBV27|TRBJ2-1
CASSPPLGGSGDNEQFF
TGTGCCAGCAGTCCCCCCCTGGGCGGGAGTGGGGACAATGAGCAGTTCTTC
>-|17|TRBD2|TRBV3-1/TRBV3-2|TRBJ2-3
CASSSGLAGGRTDTQYF
TGTGCCAGCAGCTCGGGACTAGCGGGAGGGAGGACAGATACGCAGTATTTT
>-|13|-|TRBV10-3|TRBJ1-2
CATRRDSNYGYTF
TGTGCCACCCGGAGGGACTCTAACTATGGCTACACCTTC
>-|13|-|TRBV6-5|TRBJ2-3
CASSYPGQDTQYF
TGTGCCAGCAGTTACCCAGGGCAAGATACGCAGTATTTT
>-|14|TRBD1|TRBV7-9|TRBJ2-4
CASSLPGGANIQYF
TGTGCCAGCAGCTTGCCAGGGGGCGCGAACATTCAGTACTTC
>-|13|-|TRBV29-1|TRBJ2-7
CSVGAAAAAEQYF
TGCAGCGTCGGAGCGGCGGCGGCGGCCGAGCAGTACTTC
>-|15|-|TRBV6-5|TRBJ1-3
CASSRLAYSGNTIYF
TGTGCCAGCAGCCGTCTTGCCTACTCTGGAAACACCATATATTTT